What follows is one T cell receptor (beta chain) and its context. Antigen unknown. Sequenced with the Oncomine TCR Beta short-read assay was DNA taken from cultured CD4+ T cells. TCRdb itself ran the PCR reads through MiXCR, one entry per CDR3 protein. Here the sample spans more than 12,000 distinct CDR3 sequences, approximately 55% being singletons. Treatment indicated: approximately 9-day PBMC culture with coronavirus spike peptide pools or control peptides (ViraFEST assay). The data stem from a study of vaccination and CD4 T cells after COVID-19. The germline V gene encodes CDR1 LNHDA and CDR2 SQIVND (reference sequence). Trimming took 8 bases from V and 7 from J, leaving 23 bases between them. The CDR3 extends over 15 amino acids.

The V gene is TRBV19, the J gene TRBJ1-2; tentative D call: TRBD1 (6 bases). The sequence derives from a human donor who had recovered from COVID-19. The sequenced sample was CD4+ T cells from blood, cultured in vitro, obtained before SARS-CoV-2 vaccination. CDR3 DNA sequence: TGTGCCAGTTTCAGGAGGACGACAGGAACGGGTGGCTACACCTTC. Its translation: CASFRRTTGTGGYTF.